This TCR beta chain derives from a study of T cells after yellow fever vaccination. Background on the study: Preparation of the low-cell-number fractions used SMART-Seq v4 Ultra Low Input. Study results and caveats: Shared CD4/CD8 clonotypes were a small share, likely from convergent recombination.

Turning to this clonotype: Its antigen is currently unknown.

Germline V gene lookup returns CDR1 SGHDT and CDR2 YYEEEE. Trimming shortened V by 0 bases and J by 10 bases, and 11 bases separated the two germline ends. The CDR3 consists of 14 residues. A single record per CDR3 protein comes from TCRdb applying MiXCR to the 5' RACE reads. The data show more than 350,000 distinct CDR3 sequences, 11% seen once. This TCR derives from a young man who received the YFV17D yellow fever vaccine. Sequenced material: PBMCs, taken on the day of the first yellow fever vaccination. J is TRBJ1-6 and V is TRBV5-6; the D gene is possibly TRBD1 (5 bases). Here the CDR3 reads CASSLEGAESPLHF. The CDR3 coding sequence is TGTGCCAGCAGCTTGGAAGGGGCCGAATCACCCCTCCACTTT.